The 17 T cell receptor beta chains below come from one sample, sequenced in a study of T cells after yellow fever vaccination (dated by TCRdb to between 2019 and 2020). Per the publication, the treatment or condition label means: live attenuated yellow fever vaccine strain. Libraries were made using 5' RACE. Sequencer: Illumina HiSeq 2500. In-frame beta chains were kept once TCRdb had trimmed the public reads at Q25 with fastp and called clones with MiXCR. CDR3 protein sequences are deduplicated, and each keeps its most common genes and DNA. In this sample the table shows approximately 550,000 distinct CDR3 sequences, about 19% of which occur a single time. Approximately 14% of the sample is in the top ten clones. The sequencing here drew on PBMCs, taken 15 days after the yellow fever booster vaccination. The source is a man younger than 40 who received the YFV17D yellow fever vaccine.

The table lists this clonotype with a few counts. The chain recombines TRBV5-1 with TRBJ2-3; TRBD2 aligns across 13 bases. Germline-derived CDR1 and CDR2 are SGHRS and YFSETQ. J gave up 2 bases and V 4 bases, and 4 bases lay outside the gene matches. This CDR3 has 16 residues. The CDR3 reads CASSPTSGRFTDTQYF. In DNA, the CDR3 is TGCGCCAGCAGCCCGACTAGCGGGAGGTTCACAGATACGCAGTATTTT.

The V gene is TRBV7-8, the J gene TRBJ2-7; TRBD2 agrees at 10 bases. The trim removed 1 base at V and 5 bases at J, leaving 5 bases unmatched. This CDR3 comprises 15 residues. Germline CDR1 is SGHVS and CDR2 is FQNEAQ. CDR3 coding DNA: TGTGCCAGCAGCTTAGGACTAGCGGGCACCCACGAGCAGTACTTC. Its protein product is CASSLGLAGTHEQYF.

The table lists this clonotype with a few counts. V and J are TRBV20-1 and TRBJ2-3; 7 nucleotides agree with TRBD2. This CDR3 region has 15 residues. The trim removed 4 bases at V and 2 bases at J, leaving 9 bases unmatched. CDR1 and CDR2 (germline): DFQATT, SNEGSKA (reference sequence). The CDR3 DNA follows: TGCAGTGCTACCCTTAGCGGGCGCCCCACAGATACGCAGTATTTT. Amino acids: CSATLSGRPTDTQYF.

The CDR3 region is CASSTLKEWEGKGTEAFF. The CDR3 nucleotides read TGTGCCAGCAGCACCTTGAAAGAGTGGGAGGGAAAAGGCACTGAAGCTTTCTTT. The rearrangement joins TRBV27 to TRBJ1-1; D gene uncertain. V was pared by 6 bases and J by 4 bases, with 27 bases between. The CDR3 consists of 18 residues. Germline V gene sequence: CDR1 MNHEY, CDR2 SMNVEV (reference sequence).

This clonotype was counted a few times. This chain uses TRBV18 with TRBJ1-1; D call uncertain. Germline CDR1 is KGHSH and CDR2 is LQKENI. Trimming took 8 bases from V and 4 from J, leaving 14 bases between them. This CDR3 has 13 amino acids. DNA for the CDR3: TGTGCCAGCACCTCCGATCTTGGCACTGAAGCTTTCTTT. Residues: CASTSDLGTEAFF.

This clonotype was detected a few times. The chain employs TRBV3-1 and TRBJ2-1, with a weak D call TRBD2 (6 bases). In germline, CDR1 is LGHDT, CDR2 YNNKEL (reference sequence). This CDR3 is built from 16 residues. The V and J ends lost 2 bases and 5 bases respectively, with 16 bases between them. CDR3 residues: CASSQLAGLLNNEQFF. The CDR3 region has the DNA TGTGCCAGCAGCCAACTGGCGGGACTCCTAAACAATGAGCAGTTCTTC.

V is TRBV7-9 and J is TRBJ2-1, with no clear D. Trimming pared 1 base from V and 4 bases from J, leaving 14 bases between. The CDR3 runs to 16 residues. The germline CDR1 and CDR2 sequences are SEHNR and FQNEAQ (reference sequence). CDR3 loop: CASSLGVSPPYNEQFF. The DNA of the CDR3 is TGTGCCAGCAGCTTAGGGGTGAGCCCCCCGTACAATGAGCAGTTCTTC.

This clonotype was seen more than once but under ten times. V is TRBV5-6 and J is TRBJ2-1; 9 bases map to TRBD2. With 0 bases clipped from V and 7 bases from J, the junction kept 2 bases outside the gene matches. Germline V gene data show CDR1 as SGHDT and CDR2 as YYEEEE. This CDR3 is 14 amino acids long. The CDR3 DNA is TGTGCCAGCAGCTTGGGTAGCGGGAGTAATGAGCAGTTCTTC. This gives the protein CASSLGSGSNEQFF.

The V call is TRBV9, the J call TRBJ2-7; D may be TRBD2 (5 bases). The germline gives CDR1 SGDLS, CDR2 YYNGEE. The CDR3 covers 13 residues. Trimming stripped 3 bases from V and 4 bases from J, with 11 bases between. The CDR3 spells CASSAPSGYEQYF. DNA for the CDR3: TGTGCCAGCAGCGCCCCCTCGGGATACGAGCAGTACTTC.

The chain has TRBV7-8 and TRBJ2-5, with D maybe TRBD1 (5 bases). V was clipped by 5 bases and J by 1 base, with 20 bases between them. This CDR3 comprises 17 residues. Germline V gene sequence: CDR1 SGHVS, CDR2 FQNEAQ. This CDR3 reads CASSIPDKATIQETQYF. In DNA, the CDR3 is TGTGCCAGCAGCATCCCGGACAAAGCGACAATCCAAGAGACCCAGTACTTC.

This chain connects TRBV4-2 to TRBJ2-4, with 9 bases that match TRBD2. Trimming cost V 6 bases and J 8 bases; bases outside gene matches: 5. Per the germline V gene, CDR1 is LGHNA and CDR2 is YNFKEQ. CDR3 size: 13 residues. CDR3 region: CASSYSGRDIQYF. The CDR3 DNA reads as TGTGCCAGCAGTTATAGCGGGAGAGACATTCAGTACTTC.

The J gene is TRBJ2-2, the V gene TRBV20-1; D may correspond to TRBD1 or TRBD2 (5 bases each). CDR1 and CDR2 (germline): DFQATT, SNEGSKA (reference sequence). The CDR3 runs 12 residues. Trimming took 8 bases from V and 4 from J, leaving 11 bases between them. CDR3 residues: CSRRGSTGELFF. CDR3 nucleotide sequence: TGCAGTAGACGGGGCAGCACCGGGGAGCTGTTTTTT.

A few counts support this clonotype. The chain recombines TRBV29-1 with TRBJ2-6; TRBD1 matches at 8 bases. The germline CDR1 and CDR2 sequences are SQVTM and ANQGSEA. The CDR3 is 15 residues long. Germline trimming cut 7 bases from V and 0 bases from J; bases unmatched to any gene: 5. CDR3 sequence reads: CSARQGSSGANVLTF. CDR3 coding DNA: TGCAGCGCGAGACAGGGGAGCTCTGGGGCCAACGTCCTGACTTTC.

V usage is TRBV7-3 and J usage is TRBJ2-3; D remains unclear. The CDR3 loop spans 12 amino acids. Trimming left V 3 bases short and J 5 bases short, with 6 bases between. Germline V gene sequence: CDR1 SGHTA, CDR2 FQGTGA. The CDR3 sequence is CASSFHQDTQYF. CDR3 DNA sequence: TGTGCCAGCAGCTTCCACCAAGATACGCAGTATTTT.

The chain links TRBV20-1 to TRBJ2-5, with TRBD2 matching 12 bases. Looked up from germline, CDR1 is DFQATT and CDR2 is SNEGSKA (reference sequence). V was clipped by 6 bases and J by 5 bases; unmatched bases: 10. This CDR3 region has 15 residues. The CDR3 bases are TGCAGTGCACCACATCGACTAGCGGGAGCGGAGACCCAGTACTTC. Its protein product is CSAPHRLAGAETQYF.

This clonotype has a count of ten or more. CDR3 sequence: CASSRQWLETQYF. The CDR3 nucleotides are TGTGCCAGCAGCCGACAGTGGTTGGAGACCCAGTACTTC. The chain is built from TRBV6-5 and TRBJ2-5, with D possibly being TRBD1 (5 bases). Germline assignment: CDR1 MNHEY and CDR2 SVGAGI. CDR3 length: 13 amino acids. Trimming stripped 6 bases from V and 5 bases from J, with 13 bases between.

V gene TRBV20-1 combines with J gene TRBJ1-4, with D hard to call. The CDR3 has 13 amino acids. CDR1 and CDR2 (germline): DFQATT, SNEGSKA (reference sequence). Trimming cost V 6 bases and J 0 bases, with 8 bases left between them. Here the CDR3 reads CSAVVTTNEKLFF. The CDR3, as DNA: TGCAGTGCCGTAGTAACAACTAATGAAAAACTGTTTTTT.